Listed below are T cell receptor beta chains from one sample, sequenced in a study of blood T cell repertoires in COVID-19. TCRdb's table, derived via immunoSEQ multiplex PCR, lists solely in-frame clones and lacks some. The sample consists of about 99,000 clones, 79% of them appearing once. Sequenced: peripheral blood. These receptors were collected from a woman over 75 with active or convalescent COVID-19. The CDR3 runs from the conserved cysteine through the conserved F or W. The D gene is left open where the match is weak. The size field is filled for only some rows; it gives once, few, many or a size class.

clone size,V gene,J gene,D gene,CDR3 length,CDR3 DNA,CDR3 protein
-,TRBV28,TRBJ1-1,TRBD1,15,TGTGCCAGCAGTCGACGTGGGGCAGGGGGTCGTGAAGCTTTCTTT,CASSRRGAGGREAFF
-,TRBV11-2,TRBJ2-1,TRBD2,15,TGTGCCAGCAGCCCCGGGATAGCGGGTCGGGATGAGCAGTTCTTC,CASSPGIAGRDEQFF
once,TRBV28,TRBJ2-7,TRBD1,18,TGTGCCAGCAGTTTTCCCCTGGGGGTACAGGGGATTGGGACGCAGCAGTACTTC,CASSFPLGVQGIGTQQYF
-,TRBV18,TRBJ1-1,TRBD1,13,TGTGCCAGCTCACCACGGGACAGGGCTGAAGCTTTCTTT,CASSPRDRAEAFF
-,TRBV20-1,TRBJ2-7,-,11,TGCAGTGCTAGACGTAGCCACGAGCAGTACTTC,CSARRSHEQYF
-,TRBV27,TRBJ2-3,-,12,TGTGCCAGCAGTTCGGGGGCGGGAGCAGGGTATTTT,CASSSGAGAGYF
-,TRBV4-2,TRBJ2-1,TRBD2,15,TGTGCCAGCAGCCAGGGACTACGCTCCTACAATGAGCAGTTCTTC,CASSQGLRSYNEQFF
-,TRBV6-5,TRBJ1-1,-,13,TGTGCCAGCAGCGGACACCAGAACACTGAAGCTTTCTTT,CASSGHQNTEAFF
many,TRBV4-2,TRBJ2-6,TRBD1,19,TGTGCCAGCAGCCAGCGACCGGGACAGGGGCCCCAATGGGCCAACGTCCTGACTTTC,CASSQRPGQGPQWANVLTF
-,TRBV5-1,TRBJ2-7,-,14,TGCGCCAGCAGGCCCCGGGGTCCTCCCTCCGAGCAGTACTTC,CASRPRGPPSEQYF
-,TRBV7-3,TRBJ2-2,-,16,TGTGCCAGCAGCTTAATTGGGGGCGATGGGGACGGGGAGCTGTTTTTT,CASSLIGGDGDGELFF
-,TRBV5-1,TRBJ1-3,TRBD1,16,TGCGCCAGCAGCCCGCAGGGGGCCGCAGACGGAAACACCATATATTTT,CASSPQGAADGNTIYF
few,TRBV23-1,TRBJ1-3,-,15,TGCGCCAGCCCACGGAGAGTGGGCTCTGGAAACACCATATATTTT,CASPRRVGSGNTIYF
-,TRBV10-3,TRBJ2-6,-,15,TGTGCCATCCGTAGACAGGCATCTGGGGCCAACGTCCTGACTTTC,CAIRRQASGANVLTF
-,TRBV7-8,TRBJ2-7,TRBD2,15,TGTGCCAGCAGCTTACCGACTAGCGGGATCTACGAGCAGTACTTC,CASSLPTSGIYEQYF
-,TRBV20-1,TRBJ2-7,-,12,TGCAGTGCTAGTCAATCTAGCTACGAGCAGTACTTC,CSASQSSYEQYF
-,TRBV27,TRBJ2-1,TRBD2,15,TGTGCCAGCAGCTTCACCGGGACTAGTAGCAATGAGCAGTTCTTC,CASSFTGTSSNEQFF
many,TRBV7-9,TRBJ2-1,TRBD2,17,TGTGCCAGCAGCCCAAAGACTAGCGGGTTCGCTACCAATGAGCAGTTCTTC,CASSPKTSGFATNEQFF
-,TRBV6-6,TRBJ1-2,-,14,TGTGCCAGCAGTTACGGGTCAGCGAACTATGGCTACACCTTC,CASSYGSANYGYTF
-,TRBV11-2,TRBJ2-1,-,14,TGTGCCAGCAGCTTAGTCGGGTCCTACAATGAGCAGTTCTTC,CASSLVGSYNEQFF
-,TRBV29-1,TRBJ2-5,-,13,TGCAGCGTTGGGGGTGAGGGTTCAGAGACCCAGTACTTC,CSVGGEGSETQYF
-,TRBV12-3/TRBV12-4,TRBJ2-1,TRBD2,13,TGTGCCAGCAGTTTGCTGCGGGGAGGGGAGCAGTTCTTC,CASSLLRGGEQFF
-,TRBV25-1,TRBJ1-1,-,15,TGTGCCAGCAGTGAAGGGGGCAGGACGAACACTGAAGCTTTCTTT,CASSEGGRTNTEAFF
-,TRBV19,TRBJ2-7,-,12,TGTGCCAGTAGTCAAAGGGGCTACGAGCAGTACTTC,CASSQRGYEQYF
once,TRBV18,TRBJ1-5,TRBD1,12,TGTGCCAGCTCGACAGGGAATCAGCCCCAGCATTTT,CASSTGNQPQHF
many,TRBV6-5,TRBJ2-7,-,15,TGTGCCAGCAGTAGTCTCCGGGACAAATACTACGAGCAGTACTTC,CASSSLRDKYYEQYF
-,TRBV2,TRBJ1-2,-,18,TGTGCCAGCAGTGAACGGGCCGGCCCCGGGAGTGGCAAGGATGGCTACACCTTC,CASSERAGPGSGKDGYTF